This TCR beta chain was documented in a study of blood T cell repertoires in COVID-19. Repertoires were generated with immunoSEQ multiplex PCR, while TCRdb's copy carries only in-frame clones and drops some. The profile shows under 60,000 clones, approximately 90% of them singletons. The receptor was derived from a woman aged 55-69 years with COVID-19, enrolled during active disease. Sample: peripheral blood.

The CDR3 here is CASSLRTANSPLHF. The CDR3 bases are TGTGCCAGCAGTTTAAGGACAGCTAATTCACCCCTCCACTTT. The V and J genes are TRBV28 and TRBJ1-6; possible D gene TRBD1, 6 bases. The CDR3 extends over 14 amino acids. The V gene lost 2 bases and the J gene lost 6 bases, with 8 bases spanning the gap. Germline V gene lookup returns CDR1 MDHEN and CDR2 SYDVKM.